This entry describes one T cell receptor beta chain. Both TCR beta VDJ combination and CDR3 sequence profiling were carried out. Genomic DNA was the template for this profiling. One entry per CDR3 protein, called by TCRdb with MiXCR from the reads. The table lists approximately 300,000 distinct CDR3 sequences, around three fifths of them singletons. These data belong to a study of CD8+CD57+ T cells in acquired aplastic anemia. Germline CDR1 MNHEY, CDR2 SVGAGI. This CDR3 comprises 11 residues. The germline V and J ends were trimmed by 0 bases and 7 bases, with 4 bases remaining between them. Before being chosen for sequencing, patients had shown CD8+CD57+ cell expansion by flow cytometry.

The sample comprised sorted CD4+, CD8+, or CD8+CD57+ T cells (not recorded which) from PBMCs. The source of this sequence is a human donor with aplastic anemia. The chain has TRBV6-5 and TRBJ2-7; D not certain. CDR3 loop: CASSYSWEQYF. Here the CDR3 DNA reads TGTGCCAGCAGTTACTCGTGGGAGCAGTACTTC.